This T cell receptor (beta chain) stems from a study of blood T cells in healthy people across ages (dated by TCRdb to about 2015). Looking at the study overall: In model experiments, roughly one uniquely barcoded TCR beta cDNA molecule per two T cells was captured by template switching. Age-related changes in TCR beta repertoire diversity were measured in the study by deep sequencing normalized with unique cDNA molecular identifiers. Donors were grouped into four age groups: young (average roughly 17 years), middle-aged (39), aged (roughly 67) and long-lived (around 80). To avoid experimental bias, donors of different ages were spread randomly across the sequencing lanes. Two additional independent replicas of 1 million unique cDNA reads from the same blood draw were analyzed for two donors (one aged 18 to 30 and one aged 80 or older). Overall results and qualifications from the work: Because the CMV infection status of the donors was unknown, age-related changes in expanded clonotypes may potentially have been confounded. Conclusive comparison of naive and antigen-experienced compartments was prevented by the profiling of bulk unsorted PBMCs. Estimates of total diversity based on one million sequenced T cells were regarded as lower bounds and as underestimates. Observed TCR beta diversity correlated strongly with the percentage of naive T cells measured by flow cytometry. The long-lived group showed more naive CD4+ T cells, fewer expanded clones and increased TCR diversity than the aged group, suggesting age selection. Observed TCR beta diversity per million T cells fell roughly linearly with age, and a significant reduction was already apparent by age approximately 41.

A word on this clonotype: The specificity of this receptor is unknown. No base qualities exist here, and no much larger clone lies one base off it.

Donors were a few dozen systemically healthy Caucasian individuals from Russia aged about 6 to 100 years. Each donor gave ten milliliters of peripheral blood, drawn into EDTA-treated Vacutainer tubes. Ficoll-Paque density-gradient centrifugation was used to isolate PBMCs, with at least 6 million obtained per sample. Trizol reagent was used to extract total RNA from PBMCs, with at least 5 micrograms per sample. For every donor, flow cytometry on a PBMC aliquot measured the percentage of naive CD45RAhigh/CD27high T cells. The CDR3 covers 15 residues, taking in both the cysteine and the phenylalanine. Left in the record is the CDR3 DNA by itself, 45 bases read in frame from the first base. Based on the germline V gene, the CDR1 and CDR2 sequences are SGHTA and FQGNSA. A distance of 13 bases separates the germline ends of V and J, which lose 1 base and 6 bases respectively. Library creation used 5' RACE. The listed sequencing device is Illumina HiSeq 2500. A second PCR of about 7 to 12 cycles was performed with a sample-barcoded 5' primer and a J-beta primer mix. A unique molecular identifier was introduced onto each TCR beta cDNA molecule by a template-switch 5' adaptor carrying 12 random nucleotides. At least 2.5 million CDR3-containing paired-end reads were obtained from each sample. All of the RNA was converted into first-strand cDNA using the Mint cDNA synthesis kit, with a TRBC-specific oligonucleotide serving as the primer. All cDNA was treated with uracil-DNA glycosylase and then went through a first 18-cycle PCR with the universal primers M1SS and BC2_uni_R. The paper's data handling went like this. For normalization, 1 million high-quality reads were randomly selected from each sample, with every read carrying a distinct molecular identifier. Reads with shared molecular identifiers were discarded instead of being binned into consensus sequences. MiTCR, run with a Q25 quality threshold and the strictest error-elimination algorithm, handled CDR3 identification, clonotype clustering and error correction. Lower-bound total TCR beta diversity was estimated with a nonparametric unseen species model using Euler transformation. In TCRdb, the public reads were trimmed at Q25 with fastp and aligned with MiXCR, with productive beta chains retained. Rows with one shared CDR3 protein collapse into an entry with the most common genes and DNA. The V and J calls shown here were made by TCRdb, not taken from the authors' results. The sample table lists under 2 million distinct CDR3 sequences, roughly a third of them with a count of one. Clones ranked in the top ten supply around 11% of the sample.

The receptor was isolated from a woman aged 30 to 39 in good health. Sample: blood. The chain couples TRBV7-2 to TRBJ2-1; the D call is tentative, TRBD1 or TRBD2, as each matches 5 bases. The CDR3 protein sequence reads: CASSLVGTLGNEQFF. The nucleotides are TGTGCCAGCAGCTTAGTAGGGACCCTGGGCAATGAGCAGTTCTTC.